Following are 9 T cell receptor beta chains from one sample sequenced in a study of immune evolution from preneoplasia to lung adenocarcinoma. This table comes from immunoSEQ multiplex PCR, and its TCRdb copy is limited to in-frame clones, with some not included. The sample consists of approximately 10,000 clones, 77% of them appearing once. Specimen: FFPE lung adenocarcinoma in situ tissue. The receptors come from a person between 60 and 80 years old with lung adenocarcinoma.

This chain connects TRBV6-1 to TRBJ2-7; D gene uncertain. The germline gives CDR1 MNHNS, CDR2 SASEGT. The CDR3 runs to 15 residues. The V end lost 0 bases, the J end lost 5 bases, and 14 bases lay between the germline ends. CDR3 amino acids: CASSEARRLMDEQYF. The CDR3 DNA is TGTGCCAGCAGTGAAGCGCGTCGGCTTATGGACGAGCAGTACTTC.

J is TRBJ2-1 and V is TRBV7-2; possibly TRBD1 for D (6 bases). In germline, CDR1 is SGHTA, CDR2 FQGNSA. CDR3 length: 14 residues. Trimming took off 8 bases at V and 0 bases at J, with 11 bases between the two ends. CDR3 bases: TGTGCCAGCTGTAAGGACAGCTCCTACAATGAGCAGTTCTTC. Translated: CASCKDSSYNEQFF.

J is TRBJ1-5 and V is TRBV7-8, with D perhaps TRBD1 (6 bases). Germline-derived CDR1 and CDR2 are SGHVS and FQNEAQ. The CDR3 covers 15 residues. V lost 5 bases and J lost 2, with 13 bases in between. CDR3 residues: CASSPGSGGNQPQHF. The CDR3 bases are TGTGCCAGCAGCCCCGGGTCAGGGGGCAATCAGCCCCAGCATTTT.

This clone has just a few counts. The chain is built from TRBV19 and TRBJ1-6; the D is unclear. The CDR3 has 15 residues. V lost 9 bases to trimming and J lost 5 bases, with 17 bases between them. Germline-derived CDR1 and CDR2 are LNHDA and SQIVND (reference sequence). The CDR3 bases are TGTGCCAGCCGAACTTCATCTACCAATAATTCACCCCTCCACTTT. Translating gives CASRTSSTNNSPLHF.

This clone was recorded only once. The rearrangement uses TRBV5-5 and TRBJ2-3; D gene uncertain. The V and J ends lost 0 bases and 0 bases respectively, with 8 bases between them. This CDR3 contains 15 residues. CDR1 and CDR2 from the germline V gene are SGHKS and YYEKEE (reference sequence). The CDR3 loop is CASSLVERSTDTQYF. CDR3 in DNA: TGTGCCAGCAGCTTGGTTGAGAGAAGCACAGATACGCAGTATTTT.

The V gene is TRBV6-5, the J gene TRBJ2-5, with D possibly TRBD2 on 6 matching bases. The V gene's germline CDR1 is MNHEY and CDR2 SVGAGI. V gave up 8 bases and J gave up 2 bases, with 12 bases separating them. This CDR3 contains 13 residues. The CDR3: CASFPSVQETQYF. As DNA, the CDR3 is TGTGCCAGCTTTCCTAGCGTGCAAGAGACCCAGTACTTC.

This chain connects TRBV30 to TRBJ1-2, with TRBD1 identical over 7 bases. Germline V gene sequence: CDR1 GTSNPN, CDR2 SVGIG (reference sequence). The CDR3 has 15 residues. The trim removed 3 bases at V and 6 bases at J, leaving 13 bases unmatched. The CDR3 region is CAWRERQGPRDGYTF. The DNA for the CDR3 is TGTGCCTGGAGGGAACGACAGGGCCCGAGAGATGGCTACACCTTC.

The gene calls are TRBV7-9 and TRBJ2-5, with a tentative D call TRBD2 (5 bases). V lost 5 bases to trimming and J lost 5 bases, with 15 bases between them. The length of the CDR3 is 14 residues. Germline-derived CDR1 and CDR2 are SEHNR and FQNEAQ (reference sequence). The DNA of the CDR3 is TGTGCCAGCAGCCCCCTTAGCGCAACGGAGACCCAGTACTTC. Its translation: CASSPLSATETQYF.

This rearrangement joins TRBV11-2 to TRBJ1-1; D gene unclear. Trimming took off 4 bases at V and 5 bases at J, with 8 bases between the two ends. The CDR3 is made up of 12 amino acids. Per germline, CDR1 SGHAT and CDR2 FQNNGV. Written as DNA, the CDR3 is TGTGCCAGCAGCTCCGGAAGAACTGAAGCTTTCTTT. It specifies CASSSGRTEAFF.